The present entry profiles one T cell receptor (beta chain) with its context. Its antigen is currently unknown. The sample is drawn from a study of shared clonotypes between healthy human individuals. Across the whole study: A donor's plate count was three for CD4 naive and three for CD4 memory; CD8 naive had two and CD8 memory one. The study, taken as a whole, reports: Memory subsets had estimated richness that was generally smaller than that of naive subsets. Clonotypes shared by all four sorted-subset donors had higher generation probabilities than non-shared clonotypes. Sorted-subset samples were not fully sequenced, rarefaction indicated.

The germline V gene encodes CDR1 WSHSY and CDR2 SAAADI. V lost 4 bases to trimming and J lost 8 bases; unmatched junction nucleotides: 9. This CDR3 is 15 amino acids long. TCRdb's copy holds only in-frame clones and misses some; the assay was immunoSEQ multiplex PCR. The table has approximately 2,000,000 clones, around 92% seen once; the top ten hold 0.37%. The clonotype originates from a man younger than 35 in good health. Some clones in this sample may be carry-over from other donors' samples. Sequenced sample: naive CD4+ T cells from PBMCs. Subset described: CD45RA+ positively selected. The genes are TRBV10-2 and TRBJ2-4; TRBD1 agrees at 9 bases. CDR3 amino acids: CASSGGQGKADIQYF. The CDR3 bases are TGCGCCAGCAGTGGGGGACAGGGAAAAGCGGACATTCAGTACTTC.